Presented here are 5 T cell receptor beta chains from one specimen sequenced in a study of radiotherapy plus CTLA-4 blockade in lung cancer. Repertoires were generated with immunoSEQ multiplex PCR, while TCRdb's copy carries only in-frame clones and drops some. Among 50,000 to 70,000 clones listed, approximately 84% were seen once. Material: peripheral blood, obtained from a patient treated with radiotherapy plus ipilimumab. The receptors shown here come from a human donor with non-small cell lung cancer whose response to radiotherapy plus ipilimumab could not be evaluated.

This clone showed up just once. V and J are TRBV28 and TRBJ2-1, with D maybe TRBD1 (5 bases). The CDR3 extends over 14 amino acids. Germline V gene data show CDR1 as MDHEN and CDR2 as SYDVKM. Trimming pared 6 bases from V and 5 bases from J, leaving 14 bases between. The CDR3 region is CASSPAGQNNEQFF. The CDR3 DNA reads as TGTGCCAGCAGCCCAGCAGGGCAGAACAATGAGCAGTTCTTC.

This sequence joins TRBV5-1 and TRBJ2-2, with a possible D match to TRBD2 (6 bases). From germline, CDR1 is SGHRS and CDR2 YFSETQ. Trimming stripped 7 bases from V and 1 base from J, with 14 bases between. The CDR3 is 15 amino acids. CDR3 in amino acids: CASVGSSVNTGELFF. CDR3 nucleotide sequence: TGCGCCAGCGTCGGATCTAGCGTGAACACCGGGGAGCTGTTTTTT.

The chain couples TRBV29-1 to TRBJ1-2, with 8 positions matching TRBD1. The CDR3 covers 13 residues. Per germline, CDR1 SQVTM and CDR2 ANQGSEA. Trimming removed 5 bases from V and 8 bases from J; junction bases left unmatched: 10. The CDR3 reads CSVLKPGGEGYTF. The CDR3 coding sequence is TGCAGCGTTCTTAAGCCAGGGGGCGAGGGCTACACCTTC.

The chain couples TRBV2 to TRBJ2-3; tentative D call: TRBD2 (6 bases). Trimming left V 8 bases short and J 0 bases short, with 15 bases between. Looked up from germline, CDR1 is SNHLY and CDR2 is FYNNEI. This CDR3 is built from 15 residues. The chain's CDR3 is CASRRTTISTDTQYF. CDR3 DNA: TGTGCCAGCCGTAGGACTACCATAAGCACAGATACGCAGTATTTT.

The rearrangement uses TRBV28 and TRBJ1-3; D perhaps matches TRBD1 (5 bases). Germline values: CDR1 MDHEN, CDR2 SYDVKM. Trimming removed 6 bases from V and 0 bases from J, with 12 bases in between. This CDR3 contains 15 residues. DNA for the CDR3: TGTGCCAGCAGCGCCGACAGTCTCTCTGGAAACACCATATATTTT. Residues: CASSADSLSGNTIYF.